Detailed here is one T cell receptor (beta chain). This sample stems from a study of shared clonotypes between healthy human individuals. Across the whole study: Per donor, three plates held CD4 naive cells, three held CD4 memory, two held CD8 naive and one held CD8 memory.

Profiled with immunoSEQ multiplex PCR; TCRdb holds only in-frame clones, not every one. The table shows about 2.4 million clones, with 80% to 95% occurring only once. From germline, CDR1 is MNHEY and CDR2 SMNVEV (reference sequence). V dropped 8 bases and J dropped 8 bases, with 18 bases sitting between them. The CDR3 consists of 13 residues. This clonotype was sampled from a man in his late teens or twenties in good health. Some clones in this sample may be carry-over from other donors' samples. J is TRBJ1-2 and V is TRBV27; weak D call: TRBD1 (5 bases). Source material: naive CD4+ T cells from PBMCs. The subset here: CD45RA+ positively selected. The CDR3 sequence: CASGIPDTLGYTF. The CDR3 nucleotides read TGTGCCAGCGGGATTCCGGACACTTTAGGCTACACCTTC.